This T cell receptor (beta chain) was captured in a study of spatial heterogeneity in lung cancer. TCR cDNA molecules each had a unique molecular identifier. TCRdb reanalysed the 5' RACE reads using MiXCR and keeps one entry per CDR3 protein. This sample has around 45,000 distinct CDR3 sequences, with approximately 12% found just once. This sample's time point: sample taken at primary tumor resection. The input material, whole RNA from tumor, nontumor lung or frozen PBMC, was sequenced unsorted. The donors comprised 60 to 80 untreated early-stage non-small cell lung cancer patients. There are a few counts of this clonotype. The antigen is unknown. CDR1 and CDR2 from the germline V gene are MNHNY and SVGAGI (reference sequence). The CDR3 is 13 amino acids. With 5 bases removed from V and 2 bases from J, the gap between germline ends came to 10 bases. Study results and caveats: Ubiquitous expanded tumor TCRs were seen in blood more at resection than at follow-up.

This clonotype was obtained from a female donor with early-stage non-small cell lung cancer. The material was PBMCs, obtained at surgery. This sequence joins TRBV6-6 and TRBJ2-7, with a tentative D call TRBD2 (6 bases). The CDR3 region is CASSRDWAYEQYF. The CDR3 bases are TGTGCCAGCAGTAGGGACTGGGCCTACGAGCAGTACTTC.